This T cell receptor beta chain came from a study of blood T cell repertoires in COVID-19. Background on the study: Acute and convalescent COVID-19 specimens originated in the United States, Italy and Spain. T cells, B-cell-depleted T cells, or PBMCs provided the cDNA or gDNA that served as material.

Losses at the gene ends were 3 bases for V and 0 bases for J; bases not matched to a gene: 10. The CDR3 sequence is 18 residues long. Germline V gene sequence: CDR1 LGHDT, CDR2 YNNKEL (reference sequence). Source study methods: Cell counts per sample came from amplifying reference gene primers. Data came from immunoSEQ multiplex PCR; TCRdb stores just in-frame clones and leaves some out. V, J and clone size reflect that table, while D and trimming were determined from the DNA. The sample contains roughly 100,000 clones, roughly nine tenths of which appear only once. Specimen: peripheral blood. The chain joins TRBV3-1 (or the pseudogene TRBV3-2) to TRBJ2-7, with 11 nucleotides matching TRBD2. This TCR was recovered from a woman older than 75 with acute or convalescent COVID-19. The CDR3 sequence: CASSQAARTSGFSYEQYF. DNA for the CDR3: TGTGCCAGCAGCCAGGCGGCCCGGACTAGCGGGTTCTCCTACGAGCAGTACTTC.